The next 13 T cell receptor beta chains were all read from a single sample in a study of T cell responses to AZD1222 COVID-19 vaccine. The protocol was immunoSEQ multiplex PCR, while the TCRdb copy is restricted to in-frame clones and leaves out a portion. The table includes around 100,000 clones, about 93% detected once. Sequences were derived from peripheral blood, sampled on day 0 of AZD1222 vaccination. The receptor source for this set is an adult in good health.

V and J are TRBV28 and TRBJ1-2; no clear D gene. The CDR3 extends over 13 amino acids. Trimming took 6 bases from V and 8 from J, leaving 16 bases between them. Germline values: CDR1 MDHEN, CDR2 SYDVKM. CDR3: CASRSSYREGYTF. The CDR3 DNA sequence: TGTGCCAGCAGGTCCTCCTATAGAGAGGGCTACACCTTC.

The chain combines TRBV2 with TRBJ2-6; maybe TRBD1 (5 bases). The CDR3 is made up of 16 amino acids. V gave up 7 bases and J gave up 3 bases, with 16 bases separating them. Germline CDR1 reads SNHLY; CDR2 reads FYNNEI. This chain's CDR3 is CASIIGRANGANVLTF. CDR3 sequence (DNA): TGTGCCAGCATTATTGGCAGGGCCAATGGGGCCAACGTCCTGACTTTC.

The V gene is TRBV28, the J gene TRBJ2-3; TRBD1 might be the D (5 bases). V was clipped by 5 bases and J by 3 bases, with 9 bases between them. Germline assignment: CDR1 MDHEN and CDR2 SYDVKM. The CDR3 is made up of 13 amino acids. For the CDR3, the DNA is TGTGCCAGCAGTACATCAGGGACAGATACGCAGTATTTT. It codes for CASSTSGTDTQYF.

The V and J genes are TRBV28 and TRBJ1-2; no reliable D call. Germline V gene sequence: CDR1 MDHEN, CDR2 SYDVKM. The CDR3 spans 11 residues. Trimming took 5 bases from V and 8 from J, leaving 9 bases between them. The CDR3 DNA is TGTGCCAGCAGTCCCCAGTACGGCTACACCTTC. Translated: CASSPQYGYTF.

CDR3 in amino acids: CASSLEASGRGEDEQFF. CDR3 coding DNA: TGCGCCAGCAGCTTGGAGGCTAGCGGGAGAGGAGAGGATGAGCAGTTCTTC. The V gene is TRBV5-1, the J gene TRBJ2-1; 10 bases are a match to TRBD2. The ends lost 0 bases at V and 8 bases at J; junction bases unmatched: 11. This CDR3 spans 17 amino acids. Germline V gene data show CDR1 as SGHRS and CDR2 as YFSETQ. The variable domain in full, with the rest retrieved from reference TRBV5-1 and TRBJ2-1, is KAGVTQTPRYLIKTRGQQVTLSCSPISGHRSVSWYQQTPGQGLQFLFEYFSETQRNKGNFPGRFSGRQFSNSRSEMNVSTLELGDSALYLCASSLEASGRGEDEQFFGPGTRLTVL.

The V gene is TRBV2, the J gene TRBJ1-1; the match to TRBD1 covers 9 bases. The CDR3 runs to 12 residues. Trimming cost V 6 bases and J 7 bases; bases outside gene matches: 3. CDR1 SNHLY and CDR2 FYNNEI come from the germline V gene. For the CDR3, the DNA is TGTGCCAGCAGACAGGGGGCGGTTGAAGCTTTCTTT. As protein: CASRQGAVEAFF.

The V and J genes are TRBV12-3 or TRBV12-4 and TRBJ2-1, with a possible D match to TRBD2 (6 bases). V lost 5 bases and J lost 11, with 13 bases in between. The CDR3 is made up of 12 amino acids. The CDR3 DNA reads TGTGCCAGCAGTGCTTGGGGGGAAAAGCAGTTCTTC. Translation: CASSAWGEKQFF.

The chain carries TRBV5-1 and TRBJ1-3, with 7 bases that match TRBD1. This CDR3 has 15 amino acids. The V gene's germline CDR1 is SGHRS and CDR2 YFSETQ. V shed 3 bases and J 0 bases; nucleotides not matched to a gene: 3. The CDR3 DNA follows: TGCGCCAGCAGCTCCACAGGGGACTCTGGAAACACCATATATTTT. Translation gives CASSSTGDSGNTIYF. The variable domain in full, completed from reference TRBV5-1 and TRBJ1-3, reads KAGVTQTPRYLIKTRGQQVTLSCSPISGHRSVSWYQQTPGQGLQFLFEYFSETQRNKGNFPGRFSGRQFSNSRSEMNVSTLELGDSALYLCASSSTGDSGNTIYFGEGSWLTVV.

The chain is built from TRBV29-1 and TRBJ2-1, with TRBD1 matching 8 bases. The V gene's germline CDR1 is SQVTM and CDR2 ANQGSEA. CDR3 length equals 13 residues. With 4 bases clipped from V and 5 bases from J, the junction kept 4 bases outside the gene matches. CDR3 amino acids: CSVVQGVDNEQFF. The CDR3 DNA reads as TGCAGCGTTGTACAGGGGGTGGACAATGAGCAGTTCTTC.

The J gene is TRBJ2-7, the V gene TRBV6-5; the D is unclear. The length of the CDR3 is 14 residues. V lost 7 bases to trimming and J lost 4 bases, with 17 bases between them. From germline, CDR1 is MNHEY and CDR2 SVGAGI. The CDR3 DNA reads as TGTGCCAGCACCACAACCCCGGACGGGTACGAGCAGTACTTC. Amino acid sequence: CASTTTPDGYEQYF.

The chain links TRBV3-1 (or the pseudogene TRBV3-2) to TRBJ1-2, with 7 bases that match TRBD1. V lost 2 bases to trimming and J lost 6 bases; unmatched junction nucleotides: 6. The CDR3 sequence is 14 residues long. CDR1 and CDR2 (germline): LGHDT, YNNKEL (reference sequence). The chain's CDR3 is CASSQQTGANGYTF. CDR3 DNA: TGTGCCAGCAGCCAACAAACAGGGGCGAATGGCTACACCTTC.

This chain links TRBV18 with TRBJ2-1, with 13 bases lining up with TRBD2. Trimming removed 3 bases from V and 7 bases from J; junction bases left unmatched: 6. Germline CDR1 is KGHSH and CDR2 is LQKENI. The CDR3 is made up of 16 amino acids. This CDR3 is CASSPPGLAGSNEQFF. The CDR3 DNA sequence: TGTGCCAGCTCACCCCCGGGACTAGCGGGATCGAATGAGCAGTTCTTC.

The V call is TRBV28, the J call TRBJ1-1, with D possibly TRBD1 on 5 matching bases. Germline loops: CDR1 MDHEN, CDR2 SYDVKM. With 2 bases removed from V and 5 bases from J, the gap between germline ends came to 15 bases. The CDR3 totals 15 residues. CDR3 sequence reads: CASSLGLGRGTEAFF. CDR3 coding DNA: TGTGCCAGCAGTTTAGGTCTGGGGAGGGGTACTGAAGCTTTCTTT.